A selection of T cell receptor beta chains follows, all from one sample in a study of CXCR3 chemokines and chemotherapy response in bladder cancer. From the PCR reads, TCRdb called clonotypes with MiXCR, one entry per CDR3 protein. Of about 8,100 distinct CDR3 sequences listed, about 12% are singletons. The specimen was obtained from a patient whose treatment included neoadjuvant chemotherapy. The receptors were sampled from a human donor with bladder cancer that responded to neoadjuvant chemotherapy. Each CDR3 is given with its conserved first and last residue. A D gene is named only where the DNA matches it firmly. Rows may omit the clone size; those that give it use once, few, many or a size class.

d_call: .; j_call: TRBJ2-1; cdr3_length: 13; clone_size: medium-sized; v_call: TRBV6-6; cdr3_aa: CATGGASYSEQFF; cdr3_nt: TGTGCCACCGGCGGGGCGTCTTATAGTGAGCAGTTCTTC
d_call: .; j_call: TRBJ2-5; cdr3_length: 11; clone_size: many; v_call: TRBV20-1; cdr3_aa: CSASVEETQYF; cdr3_nt: TGCAGTGCTAGTGTAGAAGAGACCCAGTACTTC
d_call: .; j_call: TRBJ1-5; cdr3_length: 15; clone_size: many; v_call: TRBV6-1; cdr3_aa: CASIEVGGRNQPQHF; cdr3_nt: TGTGCCAGCATCGAAGTCGGGGGGAGAAATCAGCCCCAGCATTTT
d_call: .; j_call: TRBJ1-1; cdr3_length: 14; clone_size: .; v_call: TRBV9; cdr3_aa: CASTLRMGVTEAFF; cdr3_nt: TGTGCCAGCACCCTGAGGATGGGGGTCACTGAAGCTTTCTTT
d_call: .; j_call: TRBJ1-1; cdr3_length: 14; clone_size: medium-sized; v_call: TRBV6-2/TRBV6-3; cdr3_aa: CASRHRVDGTEAFF; cdr3_nt: TGTGCCAGCAGACACAGGGTCGACGGGACTGAAGCTTTCTTT
d_call: .; j_call: TRBJ2-7; cdr3_length: 13; clone_size: .; v_call: TRBV6-5; cdr3_aa: CASSTRPYYEQYF; cdr3_nt: TGTGCCAGCAGTACCCGTCCCTACTACGAGCAGTACTTC
d_call: .; j_call: TRBJ1-1; cdr3_length: 18; clone_size: few; v_call: TRBV30; cdr3_aa: CAWSVDLAGPRMNTEAFF; cdr3_nt: TGTGCCTGGAGTGTTGACTTGGCCGGGCCCCGGATGAACACTGAAGCTTTCTTT
d_call: .; j_call: TRBJ1-5; cdr3_length: 15; clone_size: many; v_call: TRBV19; cdr3_aa: CASRWGLQPNQPQHF; cdr3_nt: TGTGCCAGCAGATGGGGACTCCAACCCAATCAGCCCCAGCATTTT
d_call: .; j_call: TRBJ2-7; cdr3_length: 15; clone_size: many; v_call: TRBV5-5; cdr3_aa: CASSYLDNSYYEQYF; cdr3_nt: TGTGCCAGCAGCTACTTGGACAATTCGTACTACGAGCAGTACTTC
d_call: .; j_call: TRBJ1-6; cdr3_length: 17; clone_size: many; v_call: TRBV5-6; cdr3_aa: CASSTGQISSYNSPLHF; cdr3_nt: TGTGCCAGCAGCACAGGACAGATAAGCTCCTATAATTCACCCCTCCACTTT
d_call: TRBD2; j_call: TRBJ2-3; cdr3_length: 15; clone_size: large; v_call: TRBV6-2/TRBV6-3; cdr3_aa: CASTGLAGDTDTQYF; cdr3_nt: TGTGCCTCCACCGGACTAGCGGGGGACACAGATACGCAGTATTTT
d_call: .; j_call: TRBJ2-2; cdr3_length: 12; clone_size: many; v_call: TRBV29-1; cdr3_aa: CSGGEPLGELFF; cdr3_nt: TGCAGCGGAGGGGAACCTCTTGGGGAGCTGTTTTTT
d_call: .; j_call: TRBJ1-1; cdr3_length: 12; clone_size: many; v_call: TRBV7-9; cdr3_aa: CASSLEAGEAFF; cdr3_nt: TGTGCCAGCAGCTTAGAGGCCGGTGAAGCTTTCTTT
d_call: .; j_call: TRBJ1-2; cdr3_length: 13; clone_size: medium-sized; v_call: TRBV19; cdr3_aa: CASSMGLGYGYTF; cdr3_nt: TGTGCCAGTAGTATGGGTCTCGGCTATGGCTACACCTTC
d_call: .; j_call: TRBJ1-5; cdr3_length: 16; clone_size: many; v_call: TRBV10-3; cdr3_aa: CAISEGGVVGNQPQHF; cdr3_nt: TGTGCCATCAGTGAGGGGGGAGTGGTGGGCAATCAGCCCCAGCATTTT